Listed below are T cell receptor beta chains from one sample, sequenced in a study of regulatory T cells in long-lasting Graves disease. TCRdb reprocessed the multiplex PCR reads with MiXCR, giving one entry per CDR3 protein. The sample records about 500,000 distinct CDR3 sequences, around 15% being singletons. The same sample was also used in a study of T cells in Graves' hyperthyroidism and ophthalmopathy.

Here the sequenced sample was peripheral blood mononuclear cells (PBMCs), taken at new diagnosis, from a patient treated with antithyroid drugs. The receptor set was obtained from a man in his forties with Graves disease. Each CDR3 is given with its conserved first and last residue. The D gene is left open where the match is weak. Where a row states a size, it is once, few, many or the class of an expanded clone; other rows omit it.

d_gene | j_gene | v_gene | abundance | CDR3aa | CDR3nt
- | TRBJ2-7 | TRBV3-1 | many | CASSRSPLAGGYEQYF | TGTGCCAGCAGCCGTTCCCCACTAGCAGGAGGCTACGAGCAGTACTTC
TRBD1 | TRBJ2-3 | TRBV15 | many | CATSRDDLGQHTDTQYF | TGTGCCACCAGCAGAGATGACCTGGGACAGCACACAGATACGCAGTATTTT
- | TRBJ2-3 | TRBV2 | many | CASTPRDTQYF | TGTGCCAGCACCCCTCGGGATACGCAGTATTTT
- | TRBJ2-2 | TRBV7-2 | many | CASSLRLYTGELFF | TGTGCCAGCAGCCTACGACTGTACACCGGGGAGCTGTTTTTT
TRBD2 | TRBJ2-1 | TRBV5-1 | - | CASSPGTSGPGEQFF | TGCGCCAGCAGTCCCGGGACTAGCGGGCCGGGTGAGCAGTTCTTC
- | TRBJ2-1 | TRBV9 | - | CASSPPTGSYNEQFF | TGTGCCAGCAGTCCCCCCACAGGGTCCTACAATGAGCAGTTCTTC
- | TRBJ1-1 | TRBV30 | many | CAWSDFLRDAGRTEAFF | TGTGCCTGGAGTGACTTTTTGAGGGACGCCGGGCGCACTGAAGCTTTCTTT
TRBD1 | TRBJ1-6 | TRBV20-1 | few | CSATGQNSPLHF | TGCAGTGCTACGGGACAGAATTCACCCCTCCACTTT
- | TRBJ2-7 | TRBV5-1 | many | CASSLLEGGYEQYF | TGCGCCAGCAGCTTGTTGGAAGGGGGCTACGAGCAGTACTTC
TRBD2 | TRBJ2-1 | TRBV19 | few | CASSIPKPGHPGLAVFNEQFF | TGTGCCAGTAGTATCCCTAAACCGGGACACCCGGGACTAGCTGTTTTCAATGAGCAGTTCTTC
- | TRBJ2-7 | TRBV7-6 | - | CASSSAGRRRGSYEQYF | TGTGCCAGCAGCTCCGCGGGACGGCGCCGAGGCTCCTACGAGCAGTACTTC
- | TRBJ2-7 | TRBV6-2/TRBV6-3 | once | CASSYPSEAGLIYEQYF | TGTGCCAGCAGTTATCCTAGCGAGGCGGGACTTATCTACGAGCAGTACTTC
- | TRBJ1-6 | TRBV6-1 | many | CASSRTRDIDNSPLHF | TGTGCCAGCAGCCGCACCCGGGACATCGATAATTCACCCCTCCACTTT
TRBD1 | TRBJ2-2 | TRBV30 | many | CAWRVTGSTGELFF | TGTGCCTGGAGGGTGACAGGGAGTACCGGGGAGCTGTTTTTT
- | TRBJ1-2 | TRBV27 | - | CASGRANYGYTF | TGTGCCAGTGGGAGGGCTAACTATGGCTACACCTTC
TRBD1 | TRBJ2-7 | TRBV7-9 | - | CASSPTGVRYEQYF | TGTGCCAGCAGCCCGACAGGGGTTCGCTACGAGCAGTACTTC
TRBD1 | TRBJ1-5 | TRBV5-1 | - | CASRLGQGVNQPQHF | TGCGCCAGCAGACTCGGACAGGGGGTAAATCAGCCCCAGCATTTT
TRBD1 | TRBJ2-5 | TRBV10-3 | few | CAISPVTGVETQYF | TGTGCCATCAGTCCCGTGACAGGGGTGGAGACCCAGTACTTC
TRBD2 | TRBJ2-3 | TRBV20-1 | many | CSAAALAQSTDTQYF | TGCAGTGCTGCCGCACTAGCGCAAAGCACAGATACGCAGTATTTT
- | TRBJ2-5 | TRBV6-2/TRBV6-3 | - | CASSYSGGGTQYF | TGTGCCAGCAGTTACTCCGGGGGCGGGACCCAGTACTTC
- | TRBJ2-1 | TRBV6-1 | many | CASSEAGLRNEQFF | TGTGCCAGCAGTGAAGCGGGACTCCGCAATGAGCAGTTCTTC
- | TRBJ1-4 | TRBV5-1 | few | CASSFTSRGGREGKLFF | TGCGCCAGCAGCTTTACATCACGTGGGGGACGGGAAGGAAAACTGTTTTTT
- | TRBJ1-3 | TRBV9 | few | CASSALDQNSGNTIYF | TGTGCCAGCAGCGCCCTCGACCAGAACTCTGGAAACACCATATATTTT
- | TRBJ1-1 | TRBV28 | many | CASNPAAAGGVGTEAFF | TGTGCCAGCAACCCCGCGGCCGCCGGGGGGGTAGGCACTGAAGCTTTCTTT
- | TRBJ2-4 | TRBV12-3/TRBV12-4 | many | CASSEETIAKNIQYF | TGTGCCAGCAGTGAGGAAACGATAGCCAAAAACATTCAGTACTTC
- | TRBJ1-1 | TRBV29-1 | few | CSGAQGLMNTEAFF | TGCAGCGGCGCACAGGGCCTAATGAACACTGAAGCTTTCTTT
- | TRBJ2-6 | TRBV24-1 | few | CATSATGSGGANVLTF | TGTGCCACCAGTGCAACAGGGTCGGGAGGGGCCAACGTCCTGACTTTC
- | TRBJ2-1 | TRBV27 | many | CASALAARGNEQFF | TGTGCCAGCGCGCTAGCCGCTAGGGGAAATGAGCAGTTCTTC
TRBD2 | TRBJ2-1 | TRBV3-1 | many | CASSQVYHGTSGRRGEQFF | TGTGCCAGCAGCCAAGTCTACCATGGGACTAGCGGGAGGAGGGGTGAGCAGTTCTTC
- | TRBJ2-7 | TRBV27 | many | CASSLSKTHEQYF | TGTGCCAGCAGTTTATCGAAAACCCACGAGCAGTACTTC
- | TRBJ2-7 | TRBV9 | - | CASSGTGTDFYEQYF | TGTGCCAGCAGCGGCACCGGGACGGACTTTTACGAGCAGTACTTC
- | TRBJ1-1 | TRBV12-3/TRBV12-4 | - | CASSSSGGSEAFF | TGTGCCAGCAGTTCTTCCGGGGGCAGTGAAGCTTTCTTT
- | TRBJ2-3 | TRBV19 | few | CASSIFPGTDYTQYF | TGTGCCAGTAGTATTTTCCCGGGGACGGACTACACGCAGTATTTT
TRBD1 | TRBJ1-2 | TRBV20-1 | - | CSATIRDSSNYGYTF | TGCAGTGCCACTATCCGGGACAGCTCCAACTATGGCTACACCTTC
TRBD1 | TRBJ2-1 | TRBV3-1 | few | CASSQAGGSYNEQFF | TGTGCCAGCAGTCAAGCAGGGGGCTCCTACAATGAGCAGTTCTTC
- | TRBJ2-1 | TRBV29-1 | - | CSVEGGGLEVRIAPDYEQFF | TGCAGCGTTGAAGGTGGTGGACTCGAGGTTAGGATCGCCCCCGACTATGAGCAGTTCTTC
- | TRBJ2-2 | TRBV12-3/TRBV12-4 | few | CASSFSGVTGELFF | TGTGCCAGCAGTTTCAGTGGGGTCACCGGGGAGCTGTTTTTT
- | TRBJ2-3 | TRBV2 | many | CASSEDRVIADTQYF | TGTGCCAGCAGTGAAGACAGGGTTATCGCAGATACGCAGTATTTT
- | TRBJ1-1 | TRBV20-1 | many | CSARDLRKMNTEAFF | TGCAGTGCTAGAGATCTAAGGAAGATGAACACTGAAGCTTTCTTT
TRBD2 | TRBJ2-7 | TRBV18 | - | CASSGQGSLAGGYEQYF | TGTGCCAGCTCAGGACAGGGTTCCCTAGCGGGAGGCTACGAGCAGTACTTC
- | TRBJ2-3 | TRBV12-3/TRBV12-4 | many | CASSGAGRSTDTQYF | TGTGCCAGCAGTGGGGCGGGACGGAGCACAGATACGCAGTATTTT
TRBD1 | TRBJ2-1 | TRBV5-6 | - | CASSPTGGEEQFF | TGTGCCAGCAGCCCGACAGGGGGCGAGGAGCAGTTCTTC
- | TRBJ2-3 | TRBV10-1 | - | CASSEDDSTDTQYF | TGCGCCAGCAGTGAGGACGATAGCACAGATACGCAGTATTTT
- | TRBJ2-1 | TRBV13 | few | CASSTQSGHEQFF | TGTGCCAGCAGCACACAATCCGGGCATGAGCAGTTCTTC